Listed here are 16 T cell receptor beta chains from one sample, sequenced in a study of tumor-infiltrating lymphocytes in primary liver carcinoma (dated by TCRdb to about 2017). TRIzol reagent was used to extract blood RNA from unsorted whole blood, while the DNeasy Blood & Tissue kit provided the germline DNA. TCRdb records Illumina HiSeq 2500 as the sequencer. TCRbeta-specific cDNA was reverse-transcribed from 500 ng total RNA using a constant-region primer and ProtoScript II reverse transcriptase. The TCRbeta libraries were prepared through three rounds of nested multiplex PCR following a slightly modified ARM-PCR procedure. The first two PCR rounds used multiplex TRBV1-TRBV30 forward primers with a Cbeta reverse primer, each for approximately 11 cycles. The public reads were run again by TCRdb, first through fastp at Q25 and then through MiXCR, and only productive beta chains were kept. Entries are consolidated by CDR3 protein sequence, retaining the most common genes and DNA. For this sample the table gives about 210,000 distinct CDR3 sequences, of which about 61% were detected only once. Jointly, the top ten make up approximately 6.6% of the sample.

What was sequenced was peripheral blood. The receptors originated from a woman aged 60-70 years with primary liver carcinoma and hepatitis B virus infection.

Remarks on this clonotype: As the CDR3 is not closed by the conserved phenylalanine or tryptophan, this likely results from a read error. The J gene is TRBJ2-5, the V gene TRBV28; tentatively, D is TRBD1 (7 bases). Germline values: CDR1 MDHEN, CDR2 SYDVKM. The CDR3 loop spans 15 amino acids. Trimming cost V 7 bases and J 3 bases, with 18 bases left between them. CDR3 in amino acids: CASTPGDRVEETQYL. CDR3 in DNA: TGTGCCAGCACCCCGGGAGACAGGGTGGAAGAGACCCAGTACTTA.

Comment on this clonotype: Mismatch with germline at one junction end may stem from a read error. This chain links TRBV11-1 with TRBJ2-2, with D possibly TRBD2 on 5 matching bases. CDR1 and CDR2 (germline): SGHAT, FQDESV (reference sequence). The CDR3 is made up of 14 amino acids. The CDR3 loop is CASGLNINTGELFF. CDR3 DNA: TGTGCCAGCGGCTTGAACATTAACACCGGGGAGCTCTTTTTT. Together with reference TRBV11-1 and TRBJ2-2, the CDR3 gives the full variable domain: EAEVAQSPRYKITEKSQAVAFWCDPISGHATLYWYRQILGQGPELLVQFQDESVVDDSQLPKDRFSAERLKGVDSTLKIQPAELGDSAMYLCASGLNINTGELFFGEGSRLTVL.

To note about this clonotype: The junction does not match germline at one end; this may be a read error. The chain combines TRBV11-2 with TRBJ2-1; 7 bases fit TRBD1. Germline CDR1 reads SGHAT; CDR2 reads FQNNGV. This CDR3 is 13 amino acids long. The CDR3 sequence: CVSETGCYNEQFF. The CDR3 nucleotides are TGTGTCAGCGAGACAGGGTGCTACAATGAGCAGTTCTTC.

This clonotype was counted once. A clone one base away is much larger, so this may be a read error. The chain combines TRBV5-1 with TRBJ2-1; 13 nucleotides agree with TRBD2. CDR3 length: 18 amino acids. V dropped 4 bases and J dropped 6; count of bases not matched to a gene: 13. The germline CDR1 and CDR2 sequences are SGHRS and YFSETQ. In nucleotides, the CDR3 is TGCGCCAGCAGCGACCGGGTGACTAGCGGGAGGTTGGCCAATGAGCAGTTCTTC. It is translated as CASSDRVTSGRLANEQFF. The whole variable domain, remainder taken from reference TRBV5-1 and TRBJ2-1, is KAGVTQTPRYLIKTRGQQVTLSCSPISGHRSVSWYQQTPGQGLQFLFEYFSETQRNKGNFPGRFSGRQFSNSRSEMNVSTLELGDSALYLCASSDRVTSGRLANEQFFGPGTRLTVL.

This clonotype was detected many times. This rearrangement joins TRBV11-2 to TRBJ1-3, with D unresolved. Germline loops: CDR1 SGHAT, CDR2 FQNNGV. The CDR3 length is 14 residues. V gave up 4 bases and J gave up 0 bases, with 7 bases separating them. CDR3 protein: CASSSPASGNTIYF. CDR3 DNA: TGTGCCAGCAGCTCCCCTGCCTCTGGAAACACCATATATTTT.

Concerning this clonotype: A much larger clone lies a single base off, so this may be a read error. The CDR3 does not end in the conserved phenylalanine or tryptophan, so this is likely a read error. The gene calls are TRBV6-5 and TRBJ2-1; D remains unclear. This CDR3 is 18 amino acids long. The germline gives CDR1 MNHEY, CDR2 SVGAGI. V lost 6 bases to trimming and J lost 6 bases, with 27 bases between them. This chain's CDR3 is CASSFTSSRKVVFNEQFL. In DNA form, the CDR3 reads TGTGCCAGCAGCTTTACGTCTTCCCGGAAGGTGGTTTTCAATGAGCAGTTCTTA.

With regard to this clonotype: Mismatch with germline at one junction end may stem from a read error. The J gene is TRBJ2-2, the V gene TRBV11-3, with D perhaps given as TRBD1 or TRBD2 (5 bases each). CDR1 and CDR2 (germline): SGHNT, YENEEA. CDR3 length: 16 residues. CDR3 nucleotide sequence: TGTGCCAGCAGCTTAGGAGGGGCTGCAGACACCGGGGAGCTGCTTTTT. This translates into CASSLGGAADTGELLF.

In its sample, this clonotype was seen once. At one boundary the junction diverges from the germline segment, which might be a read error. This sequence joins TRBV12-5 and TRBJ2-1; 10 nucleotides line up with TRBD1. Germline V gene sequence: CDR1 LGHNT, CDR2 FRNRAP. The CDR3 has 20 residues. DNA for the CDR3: TGTGCTATTGGTTGGAGTGGGACAGGGGAGCGCAGAAGCTCCTACAATGAGCAGTTCTTC. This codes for CAIGWSGTGERRSSYNEQFF. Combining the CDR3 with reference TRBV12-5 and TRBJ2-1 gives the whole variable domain DARVTQTPRHKVTEMGQEVTMRCQPILGHNTVFWYRQTMMQGLELLAYFRNRAPLDDSGMPKDRFSAEMPDATLATLKIQPSEPRDSAVYFCAIGWSGTGERRSSYNEQFFGPGTRLTVL.

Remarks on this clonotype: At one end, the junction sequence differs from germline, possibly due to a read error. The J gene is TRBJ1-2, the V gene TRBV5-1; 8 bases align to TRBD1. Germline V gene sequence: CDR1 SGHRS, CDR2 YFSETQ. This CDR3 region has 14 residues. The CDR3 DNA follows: TGCGCCAGCAGCTTGGGGACAGGGCCCTATAGCTACACCTTC. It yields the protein CASSLGTGPYSYTF.

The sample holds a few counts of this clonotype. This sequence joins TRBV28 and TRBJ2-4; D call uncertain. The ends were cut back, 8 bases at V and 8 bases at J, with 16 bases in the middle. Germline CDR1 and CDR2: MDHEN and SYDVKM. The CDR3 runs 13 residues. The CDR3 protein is CASRWSPKDIQYF. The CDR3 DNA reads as TGTGCCAGCCGGTGGTCCCCGAAGGACATTCAGTACTTC.

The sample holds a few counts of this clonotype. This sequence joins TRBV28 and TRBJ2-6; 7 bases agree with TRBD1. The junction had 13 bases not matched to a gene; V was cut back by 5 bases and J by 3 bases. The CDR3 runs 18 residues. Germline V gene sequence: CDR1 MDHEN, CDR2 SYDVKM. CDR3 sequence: CASSQVQGRDGGANVLTF. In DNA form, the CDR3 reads TGTGCCAGCAGTCAAGTACAGGGGAGAGATGGTGGGGCCAACGTCCTGACTTTC.

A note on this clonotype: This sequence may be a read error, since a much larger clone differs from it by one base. The CDR3, as DNA: TGTGCCAACAGTTATCGGACTAGCGGGAGCGATGAGCAGTTCTTC. Residues: CANSYRTSGSDEQFF. The chain couples TRBV6-5 to TRBJ2-1; the match to TRBD2 covers 13 bases. The CDR3 extends over 15 amino acids. Germline V gives CDR1 MNHEY, CDR2 SVGAGI.

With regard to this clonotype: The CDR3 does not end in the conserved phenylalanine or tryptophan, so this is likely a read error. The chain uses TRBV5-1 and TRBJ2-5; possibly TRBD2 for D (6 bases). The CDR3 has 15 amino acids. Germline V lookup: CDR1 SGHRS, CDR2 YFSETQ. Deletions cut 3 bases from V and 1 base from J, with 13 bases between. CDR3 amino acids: CASSSNTGLQETQYL. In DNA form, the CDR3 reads TGCGCCAGCAGCTCGAACACGGGACTCCAAGAGACCCAGTACTTA.

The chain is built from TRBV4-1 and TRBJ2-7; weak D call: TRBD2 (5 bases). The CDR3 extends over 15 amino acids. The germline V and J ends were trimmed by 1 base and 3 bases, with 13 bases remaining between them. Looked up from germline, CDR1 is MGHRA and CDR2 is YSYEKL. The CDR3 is CASSQGEGSIYEQYF. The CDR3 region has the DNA TGCGCCAGCAGCCAAGGCGAGGGATCAATCTACGAGCAGTACTTC.

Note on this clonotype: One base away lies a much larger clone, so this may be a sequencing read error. CDR3 bases: TGTGCCAGCATGTCAGTACGGGGCGCCCACGAGCAGTACTTC. Amino acid sequence: CASMSVRGAHEQYF. V is TRBV6-1 and J is TRBJ2-7; perhaps D is TRBD1 or TRBD2 (5 bases each). The CDR3 loop spans 14 amino acids. V was pared by 7 bases and J by 5 bases, with 18 bases between. Germline lookup yields CDR1 MNHNS and CDR2 SASEGT.

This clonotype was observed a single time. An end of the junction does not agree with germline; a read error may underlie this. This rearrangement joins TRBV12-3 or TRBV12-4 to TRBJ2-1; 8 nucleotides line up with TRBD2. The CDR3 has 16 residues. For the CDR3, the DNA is TGTGCCTGCAGCCCGACTAGCGACTCCTCCTACAATGAGCAGTTCTTC. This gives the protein CACSPTSDSSYNEQFF.